Each of the 20 T cell receptor beta chains below was sequenced from the same sample in a study of cytomegalovirus exposure and HLA in healthy donors. Primers for the PCR totalled 60 Vbeta and 13 Jbeta. TCRdb keeps only in-frame clones here, not all; method: immunoSEQ multiplex PCR. The sample includes approximately 150,000 clones, roughly 80% of them seen just once. The source material was PBMCs. Receptors originate from a woman aged 25 to 39 in good health and CMV-seronegative.

The chain recombines TRBV9 with TRBJ2-7; 8 bases fit TRBD2. The CDR3 consists of 14 residues. J lost 7 bases, V lost 4 bases, and 10 bases had no gene match. The germline CDR1 and CDR2 sequences are SGDLS and YYNGEE. Written as DNA, the CDR3 is TGTGCCAGCAGCCGGGGGGGAGGGCCCGCGGAGCAGTACTTC. It translates to CASSRGGGPAEQYF. The full variable domain, in which reference TRBV9 and TRBJ2-7 provide the parts outside the CDR3, is DSGVTQTPKHLITATGQRVTLRCSPRSGDLSVYWYQQSLDQGLQFLIQYYNGEERAKGNILERFSAQQFPDLHSELNLSSLELGDSALYFCASSRGGGPAEQYFGPGTRLTVT.

The rearrangement joins TRBV6-1 to TRBJ1-3, with D possibly being TRBD1 (5 bases). Trimming removed 7 bases from V and 3 bases from J, with 7 bases in between. The CDR3 has 12 residues. Germline CDR1 MNHNS, CDR2 SASEGT. The CDR3 nucleotides are TGTGCCAGCACCAGGGATGGAAACACCATATATTTT. This sequence encodes CASTRDGNTIYF.

This chain joins TRBV9 and TRBJ2-1, with 11 bases fitting TRBD2. The CDR3 spans 17 residues. Germline V gene data show CDR1 as SGDLS and CDR2 as YYNGEE. After removal of 6 bases from V and 4 bases from J, the junction contained 12 bases not matched to a gene. DNA of the CDR3: TGTGCCAGCAACCAGGGGTTTACTAGCGGGAGATACAATGAGCAGTTCTTC. Protein: CASNQGFTSGRYNEQFF.

The V call is TRBV5-1, the J call TRBJ2-7; 8 bases agree with TRBD1. J was trimmed by 0 bases and V by 2 bases; bases with no gene match: 7. The CDR3 is 16 amino acids. The germline CDR1 and CDR2 sequences are SGHRS and YFSETQ. The DNA of the CDR3 is TGCGCCAGCAGCTTACCGGGACAGGTAAGCTCCTACGAGCAGTACTTC. Translated, it gives CASSLPGQVSSYEQYF.

The genes are TRBV27 and TRBJ1-5, with TRBD1 matching 7 bases. The CDR3 is made up of 16 amino acids. In germline, CDR1 is MNHEY, CDR2 SMNVEV (reference sequence). V shed 3 bases, J shed 0 bases, and the junction held 5 bases outside the gene matches. The CDR3 nucleotides read TGTGCCAGCAGTTTGGGACAGCCCTATAGCAATCAGCCCCAGCATTTT. It translates to CASSLGQPYSNQPQHF.

V and J are TRBV27 and TRBJ2-1, with 15 nucleotides matching TRBD2. Germline V gene lookup returns CDR1 MNHEY and CDR2 SMNVEV (reference sequence). This CDR3 region has 16 residues. J lost 8 bases, V lost 5 bases, and 7 bases had no gene match. The CDR3 DNA reads TGTGCCAGCAGTCCCCCGGGACTAGCGGGAGGCGATGAGCAGTTCTTC. It specifies CASSPPGLAGGDEQFF.

Here the CDR3 reads CASSLVWTGVSGANVLTF. In DNA form, the CDR3 reads TGTGCCAGCAGCTTGGTATGGACAGGGGTCTCTGGGGCCAACGTCCTGACTTTC. J is TRBJ2-6 and V is TRBV5-6; 9 nucleotides agree with TRBD1. This CDR3 has 18 amino acids. V dropped 0 bases and J dropped 0; count of bases not matched to a gene: 4. The germline CDR1 and CDR2 sequences are SGHDT and YYEEEE.

The J gene is TRBJ1-2, the V gene TRBV7-9, with D unclear. Deletions cut 1 base from V and 0 bases from J, with 9 bases between. Germline CDR1 is SEHNR and CDR2 is FQNEAQ (reference sequence). This CDR3 comprises 15 residues. CDR3 sequence: CASSLGSRANYGYTF. Here the CDR3 DNA reads TGTGCCAGCAGCTTAGGATCTCGGGCTAACTATGGCTACACCTTC.

This clone appeared once. This rearrangement joins TRBV4-1 to TRBJ1-1, with D unresolved. The CDR3 extends over 16 amino acids. CDR1 is MGHRA, CDR2 YSYEKL, per germline. V shed 2 bases and J shed 1 base, with 14 bases lying between them. CDR3 in DNA: TGCGCCAGCAGCCAAAGCCGCCTTATAGCGAACACTGAAGCTTTCTTT. Translation: CASSQSRLIANTEAFF.

The chain has TRBV6-1 and TRBJ1-1, with D tentatively TRBD1 (5 bases). The CDR3 spans 13 residues. In germline, CDR1 is MNHNS, CDR2 SASEGT. Trimming cost V 4 bases and J 7 bases, with 13 bases left between them. CDR3 nucleotides: TGTGCCAGCAGTGTAACCAGGGTGGGTGAAGCTTTCTTT. Translating it yields CASSVTRVGEAFF.

This chain uses TRBV11-3 with TRBJ2-5; 12 bases match TRBD1. The CDR3 totals 17 residues. With 5 bases clipped from V and 3 bases from J, the junction kept 10 bases outside the gene matches. Germline CDR1 and CDR2: SGHNT and YENEEA. The DNA of the CDR3 is TGTGCCAGCAGCCCGGGGGACAGGGGGCGCAGTGAAGAGACCCAGTACTTC. Protein: CASSPGDRGRSEETQYF.

The chain recombines TRBV12-5 with TRBJ2-7; 7 bases match TRBD1. With V trimmed by 1 base and J by 4 bases, 10 bases remained unmatched. Germline V gene lookup returns CDR1 LGHNT and CDR2 FRNRAP. The CDR3 covers 16 residues. The CDR3 region is CASGLELAGTVYEQYF. CDR3 nucleotides: TGTGCTAGTGGTTTGGAACTCGCCGGGACAGTTTACGAGCAGTACTTC.

The chain employs TRBV7-2 and TRBJ2-7, with D perhaps TRBD1 (5 bases). CDR3 length: 16 amino acids. Trimming shortened V by 4 bases and J by 5 bases, and 21 bases separated the two germline ends. Germline CDR1 SGHTA, CDR2 FQGNSA. DNA for the CDR3: TGTGCCAGCAGCTCAGAGCCCCAGGGATACACGCACGAGCAGTACTTC. Encoded protein: CASSSEPQGYTHEQYF.

In regard to this clone: In the same sample, other DNA sequences code for this CDR3. The chain employs TRBV5-1 and TRBJ1-1; 8 bases are a match to TRBD1. The CDR3 covers 14 residues. Trimming cost V 3 bases and J 4 bases; bases outside gene matches: 5. Germline CDR1 and CDR2: SGHRS and YFSETQ. The CDR3, as DNA: TGCGCCAGCAGCTCCACTACAGGGGGCACTGAAGCTTTCTTT. Encoded protein: CASSSTTGGTEAFF.

In its sample, this clone was seen a few times. The genes are TRBV7-6 and TRBJ1-4; 9 positions agree with TRBD1. The J segment lost 7 bases and the V segment lost 5 bases, leaving 5 bases of the junction unmatched. In germline, CDR1 is SGHVS, CDR2 FNYEAQ. CDR3 length equals 14 residues. CDR3 in DNA: TGTGCCAGCAGCCAGGGACAGGGAGGTGAAAAACTGTTTTTT. It yields the protein CASSQGQGGEKLFF.

The chain is built from TRBV28 and TRBJ2-3, with TRBD2 matching 11 bases. The length of the CDR3 is 17 residues. V gave up 5 bases and J gave up 8 bases; unmatched junction bases: 15. In germline, CDR1 is MDHEN, CDR2 SYDVKM. CDR3 amino acids: CASSPPPTSGRGGTQYF. CDR3 bases: TGTGCCAGCAGTCCTCCCCCAACTAGCGGGAGAGGGGGTACGCAGTATTTT.

The rearrangement links TRBV2 to TRBJ2-5; perhaps TRBD2 as D (6 bases). The J call could be wrong; TRBJ2-7 is a better fit for the DNA end. The CDR3 totals 13 residues. Germline V gives CDR1 SNHLY, CDR2 FYNNEI. The DNA for the CDR3 is TGTGCCACCGTGGTAGCGGAGGACCACGAGCAGTACTTC. It specifies CATVVAEDHEQYF.

The V call is TRBV19, the J call TRBJ2-7; TRBD1 is a possible D gene (5 bases). V lost 5 bases and J lost 3, with 14 bases in between. From germline, CDR1 is LNHDA and CDR2 SQIVND (reference sequence). The CDR3 sequence is 14 residues long. As DNA, the CDR3 is TGTGCCAGTAGTTCTGTAGGCAGGGACTACGAGCAGTACTTC. It encodes CASSSVGRDYEQYF.

The chain links TRBV6-5 to TRBJ2-2, with a tentative D call TRBD1 (6 bases). Trimming removed 2 bases from V and 6 bases from J, with 16 bases in between. This CDR3 has 16 amino acids. Germline V gives CDR1 MNHEY, CDR2 SVGAGI. The CDR3 protein is CASSYGPSGESGELFF. The CDR3, as DNA: TGTGCCAGCAGTTACGGCCCCTCAGGGGAGTCCGGGGAGCTGTTTTTT.

The CDR3 spells CASSLAPGQGTYEQYF. In nucleotides, the CDR3 is TGTGCCAGCAGCTTAGCCCCGGGACAGGGGACCTACGAGCAGTACTTC. The chain links TRBV7-6 to TRBJ2-7; the match to TRBD1 covers 10 bases. The J segment lost 2 bases and the V segment lost 0 bases, leaving 4 bases of the junction unmatched. Germline V gene sequence: CDR1 SGHVS, CDR2 FNYEAQ. The CDR3 sequence is 16 residues long.